This T cell receptor (beta chain) was recovered during a study of T-cell reconstitution after alpha-beta-depleted transplantation in children. Overall study findings and caveats: Some patients owed their high day-60 TCRbeta diversity to surviving recipient T cells and thymic progenitors. T-cell numbers and diversity one year post-transplant derived largely from freshly generated T cells. Several hundred expanded graft clones reportedly were the source of alpha-beta T cells about two months after transplant.

TCRbeta library construction was performed incorporating unique molecular identifiers. From the PCR reads, TCRdb called clonotypes with MiXCR, one entry per CDR3 protein. The data contain about 980,000 distinct CDR3 sequences, about 31% of them singletons. As regards this clonotype: The antigen remains undetermined.

V lost 2 bases to trimming and J lost 6 bases, with 8 bases between them. This CDR3 has 13 amino acids. CDR1 and CDR2 (germline): SGHAT, FQNNGV. V is TRBV11-2 and J is TRBJ1-5; D is ambiguous. This receptor was identified in a boy in the first two years of life who had a stem cell transplant for SCID, so the T cells may come from the graft donor. The material sequenced was PBMCs, mostly from graft donor cells, taken 360 days after TCRalphabeta/CD19-depleted stem cell transplant. Written as DNA, the CDR3 is TGTGCCAGCAGCTTATGGTTGGGTCAGCCCCAGCATTTT. Translating gives CASSLWLGQPQHF.